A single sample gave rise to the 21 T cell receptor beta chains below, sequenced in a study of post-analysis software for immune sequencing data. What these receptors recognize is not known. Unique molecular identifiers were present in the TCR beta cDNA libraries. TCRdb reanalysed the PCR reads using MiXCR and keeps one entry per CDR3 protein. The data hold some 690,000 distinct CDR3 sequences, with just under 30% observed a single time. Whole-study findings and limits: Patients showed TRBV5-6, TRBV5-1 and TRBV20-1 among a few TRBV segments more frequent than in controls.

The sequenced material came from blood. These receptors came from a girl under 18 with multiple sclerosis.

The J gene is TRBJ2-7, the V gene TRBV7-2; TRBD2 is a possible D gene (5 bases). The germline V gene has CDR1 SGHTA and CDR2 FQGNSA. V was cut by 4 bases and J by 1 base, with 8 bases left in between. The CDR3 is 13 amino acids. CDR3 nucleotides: TGTGCCAGCAGCTGGACTGTTTCCTACGAGCAGTACTTC. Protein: CASSWTVSYEQYF.

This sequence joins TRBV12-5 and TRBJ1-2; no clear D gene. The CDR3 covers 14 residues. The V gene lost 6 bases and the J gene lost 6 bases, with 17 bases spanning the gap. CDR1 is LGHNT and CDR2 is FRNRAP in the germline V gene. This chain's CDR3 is CASGPSGTRDGYTF. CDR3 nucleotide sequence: TGTGCTAGTGGCCCCTCCGGAACAAGAGATGGCTACACCTTC.

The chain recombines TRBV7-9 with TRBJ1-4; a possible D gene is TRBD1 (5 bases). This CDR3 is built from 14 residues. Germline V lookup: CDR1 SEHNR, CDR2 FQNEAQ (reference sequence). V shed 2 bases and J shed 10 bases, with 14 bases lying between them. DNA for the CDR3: TGTGCCAGCAGCTTACCCTCGGGGACCGGAAAACTGTTTTTT. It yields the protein CASSLPSGTGKLFF. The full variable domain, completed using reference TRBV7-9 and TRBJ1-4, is DTGVSQNPRHKITKRGQNVTFRCDPISEHNRLYWYRQTLGQGPEFLTYFQNEAQLEKSRLLSDRFSAERPKGSFSTLEIQRTEQGDSAMYLCASSLPSGTGKLFFGSGTQLSVL.

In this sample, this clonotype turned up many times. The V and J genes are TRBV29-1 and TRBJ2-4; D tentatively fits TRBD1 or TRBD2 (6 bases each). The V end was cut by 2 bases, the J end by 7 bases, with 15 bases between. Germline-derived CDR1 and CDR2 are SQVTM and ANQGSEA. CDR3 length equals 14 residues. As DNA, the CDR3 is TGCAGCGTTGAATTCGGGCGGAGGGGGAACATTCAGTACTTC. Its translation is CSVEFGRRGNIQYF.

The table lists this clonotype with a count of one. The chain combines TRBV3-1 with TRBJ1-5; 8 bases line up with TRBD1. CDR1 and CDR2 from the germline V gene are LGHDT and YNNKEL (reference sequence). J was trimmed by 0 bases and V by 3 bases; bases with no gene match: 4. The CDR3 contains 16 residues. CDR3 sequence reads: CASSHGDRGSNQPQHF. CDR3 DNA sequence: TGTGCCAGCAGCCACGGTGACAGGGGTAGCAATCAGCCCCAGCATTTT.

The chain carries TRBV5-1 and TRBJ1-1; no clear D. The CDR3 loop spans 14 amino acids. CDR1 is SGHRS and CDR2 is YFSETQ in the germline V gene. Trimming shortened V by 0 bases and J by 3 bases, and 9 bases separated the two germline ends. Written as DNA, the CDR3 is TGCGCCAGCAGCTTGGATGTCCTATACACTGAAGCTTTCTTT. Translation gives CASSLDVLYTEAFF.

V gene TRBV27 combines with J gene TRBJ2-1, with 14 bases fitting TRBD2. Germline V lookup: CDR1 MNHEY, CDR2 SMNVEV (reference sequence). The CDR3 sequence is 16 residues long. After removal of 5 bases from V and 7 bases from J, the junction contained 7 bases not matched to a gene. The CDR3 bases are TGTGCCAGCAGTCAACCGGGACTAGCGGGGGAAAATGAGCAGTTCTTC. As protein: CASSQPGLAGENEQFF.

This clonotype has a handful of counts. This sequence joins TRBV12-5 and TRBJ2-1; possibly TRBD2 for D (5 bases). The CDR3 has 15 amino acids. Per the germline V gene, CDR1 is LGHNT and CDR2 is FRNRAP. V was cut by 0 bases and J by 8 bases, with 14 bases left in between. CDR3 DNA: TGTGCTAGTGGTTTGGTAGGAGGCAGGTACGATGAGCAGTTCTTC. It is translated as CASGLVGGRYDEQFF.

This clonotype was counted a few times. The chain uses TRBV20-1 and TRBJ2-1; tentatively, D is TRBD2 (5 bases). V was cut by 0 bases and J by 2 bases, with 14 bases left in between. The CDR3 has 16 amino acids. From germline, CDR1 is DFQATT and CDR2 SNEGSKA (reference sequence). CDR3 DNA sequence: TGCAGTGCTAGAGATCTGGTAGCGAAAGCCTACAATGAGCAGTTCTTC. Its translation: CSARDLVAKAYNEQFF.

The CDR3 spells CASSLAGTLGGEQYF. In nucleotides, the CDR3 is TGTGCCAGCAGTTTGGCCGGGACCTTGGGTGGCGAGCAGTACTTC. This rearrangement joins TRBV12-3 or TRBV12-4 to TRBJ2-7, with D perhaps given as TRBD1 or TRBD2 (5 bases each). V was shortened by 3 bases and J by 6 bases, with 18 bases between the two germline ends. The length of the CDR3 is 15 residues.

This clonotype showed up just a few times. In DNA form, the CDR3 reads TGTGCCAGCGCTGGGGACAGGCGGGTTCTCGAGCAGTACTTC. The encoded protein is CASAGDRRVLEQYF. The chain recombines TRBV6-2 or TRBV6-3 with TRBJ2-5; 8 nucleotides align to TRBD1. The end of the DNA fits TRBJ2-7 better, so the J call may be wrong. Germline V gene data show CDR1 as MNHEY and CDR2 as SVGEGT. CDR3 length equals 14 residues.

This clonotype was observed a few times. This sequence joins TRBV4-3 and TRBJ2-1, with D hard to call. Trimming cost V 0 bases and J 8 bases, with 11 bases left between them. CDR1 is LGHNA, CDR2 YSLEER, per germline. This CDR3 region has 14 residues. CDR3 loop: CASSQDQGRDEQFF. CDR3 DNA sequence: TGCGCCAGCAGCCAAGATCAAGGTAGGGATGAGCAGTTCTTC.

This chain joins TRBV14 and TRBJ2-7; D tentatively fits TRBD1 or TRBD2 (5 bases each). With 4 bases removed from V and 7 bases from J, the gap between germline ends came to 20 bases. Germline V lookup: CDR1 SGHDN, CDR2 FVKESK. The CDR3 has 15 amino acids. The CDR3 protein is CASSPGTIGYNEQYF. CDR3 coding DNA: TGTGCCAGCAGCCCCGGGACGATTGGCTACAATGAGCAGTACTTC.

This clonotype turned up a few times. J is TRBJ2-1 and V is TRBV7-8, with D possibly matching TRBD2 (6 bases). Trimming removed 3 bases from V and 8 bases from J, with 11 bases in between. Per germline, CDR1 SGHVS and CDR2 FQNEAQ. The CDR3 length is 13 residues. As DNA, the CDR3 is TGTGCCAGCAGCTTCGGAGCGGGCGATGAGCAGTTCTTC. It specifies CASSFGAGDEQFF.

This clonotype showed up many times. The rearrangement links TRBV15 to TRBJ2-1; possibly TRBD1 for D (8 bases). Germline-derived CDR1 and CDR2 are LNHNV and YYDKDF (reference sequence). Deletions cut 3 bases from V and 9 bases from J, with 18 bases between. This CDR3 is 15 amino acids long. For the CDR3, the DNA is TGTGCCACCAGCAGGTACACAGGGGGACTAAGTGAGCAGTTCTTC. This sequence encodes CATSRYTGGLSEQFF.

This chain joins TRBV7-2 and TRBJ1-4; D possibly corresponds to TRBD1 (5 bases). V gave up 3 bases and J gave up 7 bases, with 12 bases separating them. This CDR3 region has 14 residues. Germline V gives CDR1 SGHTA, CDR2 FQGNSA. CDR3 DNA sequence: TGTGCCAGCAGCTTGGAGGGGCGGGGTGAAAAACTGTTTTTT. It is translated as CASSLEGRGEKLFF.

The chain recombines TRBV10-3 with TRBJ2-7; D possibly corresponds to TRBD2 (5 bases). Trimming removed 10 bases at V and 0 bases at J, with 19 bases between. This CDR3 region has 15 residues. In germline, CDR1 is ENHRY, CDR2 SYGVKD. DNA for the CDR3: TGTGCCACCAAGCCCGGAGGTCCGATCTCCTACGAGCAGTACTTC. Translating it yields CATKPGGPISYEQYF.

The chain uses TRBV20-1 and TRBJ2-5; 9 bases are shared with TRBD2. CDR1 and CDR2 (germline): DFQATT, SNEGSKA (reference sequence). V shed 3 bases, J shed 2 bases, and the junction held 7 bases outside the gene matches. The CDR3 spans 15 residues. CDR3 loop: CSASPASGAQETQYF. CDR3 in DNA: TGCAGTGCTAGTCCGGCTAGCGGGGCGCAAGAGACCCAGTACTTC.

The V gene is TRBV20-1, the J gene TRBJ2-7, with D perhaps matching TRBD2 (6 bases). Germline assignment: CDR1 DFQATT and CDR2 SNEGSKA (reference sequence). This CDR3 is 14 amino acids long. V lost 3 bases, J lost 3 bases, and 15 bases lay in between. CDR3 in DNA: TGCAGTGCTAGGTCACTGGGACTCCTCTACGAGCAGTACTTC. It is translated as CSARSLGLLYEQYF.

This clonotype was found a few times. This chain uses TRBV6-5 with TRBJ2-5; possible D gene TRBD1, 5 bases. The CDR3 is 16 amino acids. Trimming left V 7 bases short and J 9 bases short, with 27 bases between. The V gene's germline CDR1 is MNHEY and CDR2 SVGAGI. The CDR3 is CASTPNPFVGPEAQYF. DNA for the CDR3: TGTGCCAGCACCCCAAATCCTTTCGTGGGGCCCGAGGCCCAGTACTTC.

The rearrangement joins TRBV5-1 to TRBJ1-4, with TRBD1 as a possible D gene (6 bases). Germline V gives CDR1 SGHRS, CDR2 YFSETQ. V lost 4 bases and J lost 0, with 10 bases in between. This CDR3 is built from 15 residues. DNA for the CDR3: TGCGCCAGCAGCGAACAGGGTTCAACTAATGAAAAACTGTTTTTT. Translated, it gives CASSEQGSTNEKLFF.